These T cell receptor beta chains were read from a single sample in a study of T cells after yellow fever vaccination. TCRdb redid the calling of the 5' RACE reads with MiXCR, one entry per CDR3 protein. The table includes hundreds of thousands of distinct CDR3 sequences, 17% detected once. The material sequenced was PBMCs, taken 5 to 6 days after the first yellow fever vaccination. The receptors originated from a man aged 18 to 35 who received the YFV17D yellow fever vaccine. Each CDR3 is given with its conserved first and last residue. The D gene is left open where the match is weak. Rows may omit the clone size; those that give it use once, few, many or a size class.

many	TRBV18	-	TRBJ2-5	TGTGCCAGCTCACCGACAAACGGAGAGACCCAGTACTTC	CASSPTNGETQYF
-	TRBV7-9	-	TRBJ1-1	TGTGCCAGCAGCCACACAGGCGGAAGGGACACTGAAGCTTTCTTT	CASSHTGGRDTEAFF
few	TRBV12-3/TRBV12-4	-	TRBJ1-1	TGTGCCAGCAGTGAGGCAGGGTATATTGAAGCTTTCTTT	CASSEAGYIEAFF
few	TRBV25-1	-	TRBJ1-6	TGTGCCAGCAGTCCCTACCGGGGGCTTGGATCACCCCTCCACTTT	CASSPYRGLGSPLHF
-	TRBV29-1	-	TRBJ2-3	TGCAGCGTTGAAGAAGAGAACACAGATACGCAGTATTTT	CSVEEENTDTQYF
-	TRBV5-1	TRBD1	TRBJ2-5	TGCGCCAGCAGCAACCCGACAGGGGGCGGAGGAGAGACCCAGTACTTC	CASSNPTGGGGETQYF
-	TRBV7-2	-	TRBJ1-5	TGTGCCAGCAGCTTAGACGGGGGCTGGCAGCCCCAGCATTTT	CASSLDGGWQPQHF
few	TRBV12-3/TRBV12-4	TRBD1	TRBJ2-5	TGTGCCAGCAGGGCGGGGACAGGGGGCTGGGAGACCCAGTACTTC	CASRAGTGGWETQYF
many	TRBV12-3/TRBV12-4	-	TRBJ1-5	TGTGCCAGCAGTTTAGGCAATAGCAATCAGCCCCAGCATTTT	CASSLGNSNQPQHF
-	TRBV2	-	TRBJ2-1	TGTGCCAGCAGTGAAGGGTGGCAGGGACCTGAGCAGTTCTTC	CASSEGWQGPEQFF
few	TRBV5-1	TRBD1	TRBJ2-5	TGCGCCAGCAGCTGGACAGGGGAACGAGAGACCCAGTACTTC	CASSWTGERETQYF
-	TRBV12-3/TRBV12-4	TRBD2	TRBJ2-3	TGTGCCAGCAGTTTAACTAGCGGGGAGCTAGATACGCAGTATTTT	CASSLTSGELDTQYF
-	TRBV7-7	-	TRBJ2-2	TGTGCCAGCAGCTTGGGTCAGGATACCTACCTGTTTTTT	CASSLGQDTYLFF
once	TRBV5-1	TRBD1	TRBJ2-3	TGCGCCAGCAGCTCCGGACAGGGGAGGGTCCTGGTCACAGATACGCAGTATTTT	CASSSGQGRVLVTDTQYF
-	TRBV12-3/TRBV12-4	-	TRBJ1-2	TGTGCCAGCAGTCAACTAGGTGGCTACACCTTC	CASSQLGGYTF
many	TRBV6-6	-	TRBJ1-2	TGTGCCAGCAGTTACGGGCAGGGTGGCTACACCTTC	CASSYGQGGYTF
-	TRBV3-1	TRBD1	TRBJ1-1	TGTGCCAGCAGCCAAGATGGCAGGGGGTACACTGAAGCTTTCTTT	CASSQDGRGYTEAFF
many	TRBV6-5	-	TRBJ2-7	TGTGCCAGCGTTGATCCAGGAAACTACGAGCAGTACTTC	CASVDPGNYEQYF
many	TRBV3-1	TRBD1	TRBJ1-2	TGTGCCAGCAGCCAAGCTAACTACCGGGACAGCCTCCAGTCGGGCTACACCTTC	CASSQANYRDSLQSGYTF
few	TRBV7-2	TRBD1	TRBJ2-1	TGTGCCAGCAGCTCGTCCGGGACAGTTGTCTACAATGAGCAGTTCTTC	CASSSSGTVVYNEQFF
-	TRBV5-6	-	TRBJ2-7	TGTGCCAGCAGCTTGCGGGGAAAGGGCGAGCAGTACTTC	CASSLRGKGEQYF
many	TRBV5-1	TRBD1	TRBJ2-2	TGCGCCAGCAGCAAGAACCGGGACAGGGAGTTCGGGGAGCTGTTTTTT	CASSKNRDREFGELFF
few	TRBV4-3	TRBD1	TRBJ2-3	TGCGCCAGCAGCCAAGGAACCCCGGGACAGGGCACAGATACGCAGTATTTT	CASSQGTPGQGTDTQYF
few	TRBV25-1	TRBD1	TRBJ2-2	TGTGCCAGCAGTCAAGCATTCAGGGGGAAACCCGGGGAGCTGTTTTTT	CASSQAFRGKPGELFF
-	TRBV4-1	-	TRBJ2-2	TGCGCCAGCAGCCAAATGCCTAGCTCCCCCGGGGAGCTGTTTTTT	CASSQMPSSPGELFF
-	TRBV13	TRBD2	TRBJ2-3	TGTGCCAGCAGGAATAGCGGGGGAGTGCGGGGAGATACGCAGTATTTT	CASRNSGGVRGDTQYF
-	TRBV4-1	TRBD2	TRBJ2-5	TGCGCCAGCAGCCGGCGAGCTAGCGGGGGGGAAGAGACCCAGTACTTC	CASSRRASGGEETQYF
-	TRBV6-1	-	TRBJ1-4	TGTGCCAGCAAACGCAGTCCGGAGCCTAATGAAAAACTGTTTTTT	CASKRSPEPNEKLFF
-	TRBV11-3	TRBD1	TRBJ1-2	TGTGCCAGCAGCTTAAGGTACAGGGGGCGCCCCCTCTATGGCTACACCTTC	CASSLRYRGRPLYGYTF
few	TRBV29-1	-	TRBJ1-1	TGCAGCGTCGCTCAAGGGTGGAACACTGAAGCTTTCTTT	CSVAQGWNTEAFF
-	TRBV30	-	TRBJ1-1	TGTGCCTGGAGTGTTCTGGTAGTAGTAACTGAAGCTTTCTTT	CAWSVLVVVTEAFF
few	TRBV5-5	-	TRBJ1-1	TGTGCCAGCAGCTTGGTCCCGTACGCTGAAGCTTTCTTT	CASSLVPYAEAFF
-	TRBV7-9	-	TRBJ1-2	TGTGCCAGCAGCTTAGCTCTCTTTAACTATGGCTACACCTTC	CASSLALFNYGYTF
-	TRBV4-2	-	TRBJ1-5	TGTGCCAGCAGCCAAGACGCGGGCCTCTTCTCCTGGCAGCCCCAGCATTTT	CASSQDAGLFSWQPQHF
-	TRBV4-1	-	TRBJ2-1	TGCGCCAGCGGCTTCACGGGCCTCAATGAGCAGTTCTTC	CASGFTGLNEQFF
few	TRBV30	-	TRBJ1-4	TGTGCCTGCCGAGCACTCGGACTGTTTTTT	CACRALGLFF
few	TRBV15	TRBD1	TRBJ1-2	TGTGCCACCAGCAGAGGATTTGTCTGGACAGGGAATGGCTACACCTTC	CATSRGFVWTGNGYTF
-	TRBV6-1	-	TRBJ1-4	TGTGCCAGCTGGCAGGGGAACGGGGAAAAACTGTTTTTT	CASWQGNGEKLFF